Following are 5 T cell receptor beta chains from one sample sequenced in a study of PD-L1 blockade in urothelial cancer. Profiling relied on immunoSEQ multiplex PCR, and the TCRdb table lists in-frame clones only, not all of them. The table records approximately 100,000 clones, approximately 90% of them present only once. The source material was PBMCs, sampled around atezolizumab (anti-PD-L1) treatment. Receptors originate from a woman older than 75 with urothelial cancer.

The chain links TRBV14 to TRBJ1-2, with D unresolved. V shed 4 bases and J shed 5 bases, with 11 bases lying between them. The CDR3 has 13 amino acids. Germline V gene data show CDR1 as SGHDN and CDR2 as FVKESK. The CDR3 region has the DNA TGTGCCAGCAGCCTCGGGAGGGCATATGGCTACACCTTC. This gives the protein CASSLGRAYGYTF.

This clone was seen a single time. The J gene is TRBJ2-2, the V gene TRBV7-8; TRBD1 might be the D (5 bases). Per the germline V gene, CDR1 is SGHVS and CDR2 is FQNEAQ. V lost 1 base and J lost 4, with 10 bases in between. This CDR3 has 15 residues. CDR3 coding DNA: TGTGCCAGCAGCTTAGGGGGCGCAAGCACCGGGGAGCTGTTTTTT. It specifies CASSLGGASTGELFF.

V usage is TRBV11-3 and J usage is TRBJ2-3, with 8 bases aligning to TRBD2. The CDR3 loop spans 16 amino acids. From germline, CDR1 is SGHNT and CDR2 YENEEA. Losses at the gene ends were 5 bases for V and 2 bases for J; bases not matched to a gene: 9. The CDR3 reads CASSPTGRVSTDTQYF. The CDR3, as DNA: TGTGCCAGCAGCCCGACCGGGAGGGTTTCCACAGATACGCAGTATTTT.

There are a few counts of this clone. The chain links TRBV27 to TRBJ2-7, with 9 bases fitting TRBD1. The germline gives CDR1 MNHEY, CDR2 SMNVEV (reference sequence). Germline trimming cut 5 bases from V and 6 bases from J; bases unmatched to any gene: 14. The CDR3 length is 16 residues. The CDR3 here is CASSTPAGTGLSEQYF. In DNA, the CDR3 is TGTGCCAGCAGTACTCCCGCCGGGACAGGGTTAAGCGAGCAGTACTTC.

There are a few counts of this clone. V usage is TRBV6-5 and J usage is TRBJ1-2; 8 bases line up with TRBD1. Per germline, CDR1 MNHEY and CDR2 SVGAGI. V was pared by 5 bases and J by 8 bases, with 13 bases of the junction left unmatched. The CDR3 runs 15 residues. CDR3 sequence reads: CASSTQGGVIGGYTF. The CDR3 DNA reads as TGTGCCAGCAGTACACAGGGGGGGGTAATAGGAGGCTACACCTTC.